Listed below are T cell receptor beta chains from one sample, sequenced in a study of blood T cells in healthy people across ages. MiXCR, run by TCRdb on the 5' RACE reads, gives a single entry per CDR3 protein. The top ten hold approximately 3.6% of the sample, which has some 560,000 distinct CDR3 sequences, around a quarter seen once. These data were likewise used in another study, on T cells of mothers and their children.

The material sequenced was blood. These receptor sequences come from a boy between 2 and 10 years old in good health. The conserved cysteine and the conserved F or W are not part of the CDR3 here.

j_gene: TRBJ2-5; v_gene: TRBV6-1; CDR3aa: ASSGATGTAGTQY
j_gene: TRBJ1-1; v_gene: TRBV7-8; CDR3aa: ASSLVAREGLRTEAF
j_gene: TRBJ2-1; v_gene: TRBV6-2/TRBV6-3; CDR3aa: ATLHRGRLSEQF
j_gene: -; v_gene: TRBV20-1; CDR3aa: SARDTGGSYEQY
j_gene: -; v_gene: TRBV28; CDR3aa: ASGGGTIPYEQY
j_gene: TRBJ1-5; v_gene: TRBV30; CDR3aa: AWSLRGGDQPQH
j_gene: TRBJ1-1; v_gene: TRBV30; CDR3aa: AWNWETEAF
j_gene: TRBJ1-2; v_gene: TRBV20-1; CDR3aa: SASDRGLGYGYT
j_gene: TRBJ2-1; v_gene: TRBV15; CDR3aa: ATSIGGNEQF
j_gene: TRBJ2-2; v_gene: TRBV20-1; CDR3aa: SARGASLSTGELF
j_gene: -; v_gene: TRBV10-3; CDR3aa: ATGTSSTYEQY
j_gene: TRBJ2-7; v_gene: TRBV25-1; CDR3aa: ASSEREQY
j_gene: TRBJ1-1; v_gene: TRBV29-1; CDR3aa: SSVGTVTEAF
j_gene: TRBJ2-3; v_gene: TRBV5-1; CDR3aa: ASSKDRGRADTQY
j_gene: TRBJ1-3; v_gene: TRBV29-1; CDR3aa: SVVQGGPGNTIY
j_gene: TRBJ1-6; v_gene: TRBV7-8; CDR3aa: ASSLGDRAIGALH
j_gene: TRBJ2-4; v_gene: TRBV7-9; CDR3aa: ASSLALGQGHFLNIRY
j_gene: TRBJ2-7; v_gene: TRBV20-1; CDR3aa: SARLGNYEQY
j_gene: TRBJ2-5; v_gene: TRBV10-2; CDR3aa: ATNKRAGETQY
j_gene: TRBJ2-6; v_gene: TRBV7-9; CDR3aa: ASSRGTGGSGANVLT
j_gene: TRBJ2-4; v_gene: TRBV15; CDR3aa: ATSRDEAKGLAKNIQY
j_gene: TRBJ2-2; v_gene: TRBV20-1; CDR3aa: SARGQGANTGELF